This T cell receptor (beta chain) was found in a study of cytomegalovirus exposure and HLA in healthy donors. This clone was seen a handful of times. A multiplex PCR was run with 60 Vbeta primers and 13 Jbeta primers. Clones were read by immunoSEQ multiplex PCR, and TCRdb kept only the in-frame ones, dropping some. The sample yields roughly 170,000 clones, roughly 84% seen once. V was trimmed by 1 base and J by 11 bases, leaving 11 bases between them. The CDR3 loop spans 12 amino acids. The germline V gene has CDR1 SEHNR and CDR2 FQNEAQ (reference sequence). The material sequenced was PBMCs. The sequence was obtained from a male donor in good health and CMV-seronegative. This chain connects TRBV7-9 to TRBJ1-1; tentative D call: TRBD1 (5 bases). The CDR3 here is CASSLVGVRAFF. The CDR3 nucleotides read TGTGCCAGCAGCTTAGTAGGGGTTCGGGCTTTCTTT. Together with reference TRBV7-9 and TRBJ1-1, the CDR3 gives the full variable domain: DTGVSQNPRHKITKRGQNVTFRCDPISEHNRLYWYRQTLGQGPEFLTYFQNEAQLEKSRLLSDRFSAERPKGSFSTLEIQRTEQGDSAMYLCASSLVGVRAFFGQGTRLTVV.